This TCR beta chain appears in the sequencing data of a study of blood T cell repertoires in COVID-19. For the study at large: Collection of acute and convalescent COVID-19 samples took place in the United States, Italy and Spain. From T cells, B-cell-depleted T cells, or PBMCs came the material, which was cDNA or gDNA.

Participants' reported clinical history set cohort assignment. In Cohort 3, a recovered donor had either two negative PCRs, clearance, or symptom resolution. The germline V gene has CDR1 MNHEY and CDR2 SVGAGI. V dropped 4 bases and J dropped 3 bases, with 19 bases sitting between them. The CDR3 runs 16 residues. Only in-frame clones appear in the TCRdb table, and some are missing; sequencing was by immunoSEQ multiplex PCR. The sample carries just over 150,000 clones, over 75% recorded once. The sequenced sample was PBMCs or T cells enriched from blood (not recorded which). The chain uses TRBV6-5 and TRBJ2-7; possible D gene TRBD2, 5 bases. This TCR came from a woman in her forties or fifties who had recovered from COVID-19. The CDR3 loop is CASSSEITGIGYEQYF. Here the CDR3 DNA reads TGTGCCAGCAGTTCCGAGATTACGGGGATCGGCTACGAGCAGTACTTC.